These 29 T cell receptor beta chains originate from one sample sequenced in a study of blood T cell repertoires in COVID-19. The repertoire was sequenced with immunoSEQ multiplex PCR; TCRdb's copy has only in-frame clones and lacks some. Here the sample spans roughly 380,000 clones, around 85% being singletons. The specimen sequenced was peripheral blood. All receptors derive from a young woman with acute or convalescent COVID-19.

V usage is TRBV27 and J usage is TRBJ2-1; 11 nucleotides agree with TRBD2. V dropped 6 bases and J dropped 1; count of bases not matched to a gene: 8. The germline V gene encodes CDR1 MNHEY and CDR2 SMNVEV (reference sequence). The CDR3 runs 17 residues. The CDR3 loop is CASSSLAGGGSYNEQFF. For the CDR3, the DNA is TGTGCCAGCAGCAGTCTAGCGGGAGGTGGGTCCTACAATGAGCAGTTCTTC.

The chain couples TRBV7-8 to TRBJ2-5, with no clear D. CDR3 length: 15 residues. V was trimmed by 5 bases and J by 4 bases, leaving 17 bases between them. Germline V gene lookup returns CDR1 SGHVS and CDR2 FQNEAQ. CDR3 nucleotides: TGTGCCAGCAGCCCCGGAGAGTTCGGTCCAGAGACCCAGTACTTC. Translation gives CASSPGEFGPETQYF.

The chain uses TRBV5-6 and TRBJ1-2, with D uncertain. CDR1 and CDR2 (germline): SGHDT, YYEEEE. This CDR3 has 13 amino acids. V lost 0 bases to trimming and J lost 5 bases, with 8 bases between them. CDR3 in amino acids: CASSLDSGYGYTF. The DNA for the CDR3 is TGTGCCAGCAGCTTGGACAGCGGTTATGGCTACACCTTC.

This chain links TRBV10-3 with TRBJ2-2; TRBD2 matches 7 bases. In germline, CDR1 is ENHRY, CDR2 SYGVKD. J lost 4 bases, V lost 0 bases, and 5 bases had no gene match. CDR3 length: 16 residues. The CDR3 protein is CAISESPGGVTGELFF. CDR3 bases: TGTGCCATCAGTGAGTCCCCGGGAGGAGTCACCGGGGAGCTGTTTTTT.

This rearrangement joins TRBV11-2 to TRBJ2-7; D unresolved. This CDR3 comprises 15 residues. V lost 0 bases to trimming and J lost 3 bases, with 12 bases between them. CDR1 is SGHAT and CDR2 is FQNNGV in the germline V gene. The CDR3, as DNA: TGTGCCAGCAGCTTAGAGTCACAGATTAACTACGAGCAGTACTTC. The encoded protein is CASSLESQINYEQYF.

The chain joins TRBV18 to TRBJ2-5, with unresolved D. Trimming shortened V by 0 bases and J by 5 bases, and 7 bases separated the two germline ends. CDR3 length: 13 residues. Germline V gene lookup returns CDR1 KGHSH and CDR2 LQKENI. CDR3 in DNA: TGTGCCAGCTCACCACCGTCCTTCGAGACCCAGTACTTC. Its translation is CASSPPSFETQYF.

This clone was counted between two and nine times. The chain joins TRBV5-4 to TRBJ1-6; D perhaps matches TRBD1 (5 bases). This CDR3 contains 16 residues. V was shortened by 4 bases and J by 8 bases, with 19 bases between the two germline ends. The V gene's germline CDR1 is SGHNT and CDR2 YYREEE (reference sequence). CDR3 protein: CASSRGTGVQDSPLHF. In DNA, the CDR3 is TGTGCCAGCAGCCGGGGGACGGGGGTTCAGGATTCACCCCTCCACTTT.

V gene TRBV6-1 combines with J gene TRBJ1-3, with D maybe TRBD1 (5 bases). V lost 4 bases and J lost 0, with 13 bases in between. Looked up from germline, CDR1 is MNHNS and CDR2 is SASEGT. CDR3 size: 16 residues. CDR3 coding DNA: TGTGCCAGCAGTGGGTGGGGTGACAGCTCTGGAAACACCATATATTTT. It yields the protein CASSGWGDSSGNTIYF.

This clone was detected only a few times. This sample also contains other DNA sequences that code for the same CDR3. This sequence joins TRBV19 and TRBJ1-5; D might be TRBD1 (6 bases). Germline V gene lookup returns CDR1 LNHDA and CDR2 SQIVND (reference sequence). The CDR3 loop spans 13 amino acids. Trimming took 8 bases from V and 3 from J, leaving 11 bases between them. The chain's CDR3 is CASSTGFNQPQHF. CDR3 sequence (DNA): TGTGCCAGTTCGACAGGCTTCAATCAGCCCCAGCATTTT.

The chain recombines TRBV12-5 with TRBJ1-2; no reliable D call. From germline, CDR1 is LGHNT and CDR2 FRNRAP. V was pared by 1 base and J by 2 bases, with 5 bases between. The CDR3 has 13 residues. The CDR3 sequence: CASGLATNYGYTF. The CDR3, as DNA: TGTGCTAGTGGTTTGGCCACAAACTATGGCTACACCTTC.

The chain links TRBV6-4 to TRBJ2-4, with D tentatively TRBD1 (5 bases). CDR3 size: 17 residues. Germline assignment: CDR1 MRHNA and CDR2 SNTAGT. Between the trimmed V and J ends, which lost 2 bases and 1 base, there was a span of 15 bases. The CDR3 spells CASSDVGQSSAKNIQYF. In nucleotides, the CDR3 is TGTGCCAGCAGTGACGTGGGGCAGTCTTCTGCCAAAAACATTCAGTACTTC.

The CDR3 region has the DNA TGCGCCAGCAGACTTAGCCCGGGACAGGACCCCTCGGAAGCTTTCTTT. Encoded protein: CASRLSPGQDPSEAFF. The J gene is TRBJ1-1, the V gene TRBV5-1; TRBD1 agrees at 8 bases. This CDR3 comprises 16 residues. V lost 5 bases and J lost 8; bases outside the gene matches: 17. Germline assignment: CDR1 SGHRS and CDR2 YFSETQ.

This clone was found a few times. This chain joins TRBV27 and TRBJ1-1, with D maybe TRBD1 (5 bases). CDR1 and CDR2 (germline): MNHEY, SMNVEV (reference sequence). This CDR3 spans 12 amino acids. Trimming pared 7 bases from V and 5 bases from J, leaving 11 bases between. The CDR3 coding sequence is TGTGCCAGCATGGACGGGGGGACTGAAGCTTTCTTT. Translation: CASMDGGTEAFF.

V usage is TRBV28 and J usage is TRBJ2-6; D is perhaps TRBD1 (6 bases). Per germline, CDR1 MDHEN and CDR2 SYDVKM. The V end was cut by 10 bases, the J end by 0 bases, with 10 bases between. The CDR3 is 14 amino acids. CDR3 bases: TGTGCCATCCAGGGGTCCTCTGGGGCCAACGTCCTGACTTTC. This sequence encodes CAIQGSSGANVLTF.

The chain joins TRBV7-9 to TRBJ1-1; 10 bases line up with TRBD1. Germline V CDR1 and CDR2: SEHNR, FQNEAQ (reference sequence). V shed 4 bases and J 6 bases; nucleotides not matched to a gene: 5. The CDR3 totals 14 residues. The CDR3 here is CASSSGQGGPEAFF. As DNA, the CDR3 is TGTGCCAGCAGCTCTGGACAGGGGGGGCCTGAAGCTTTCTTT.

The chain uses TRBV6-5 and TRBJ2-1; 11 bases match TRBD1. Germline trimming cut 3 bases from V and 7 bases from J; bases unmatched to any gene: 8. Germline V CDR1 and CDR2: MNHEY, SVGAGI. The CDR3 has 16 amino acids. This chain's CDR3 is CASSYKPGQGVNEQFF. Written as DNA, the CDR3 is TGTGCCAGCAGTTATAAACCGGGACAGGGGGTTAATGAGCAGTTCTTC.

This CDR3 reads CASSFLGGGAKNIQYF. CDR3 in DNA: TGTGCCAGCAGTTTTTTGGGAGGGGGAGCCAAAAACATTCAGTACTTC. The chain recombines TRBV28 with TRBJ2-4; TRBD2 is a possible D gene (7 bases). V was cut by 3 bases and J by 0 bases, with 12 bases left in between. This CDR3 region has 16 residues. Germline V lookup: CDR1 MDHEN, CDR2 SYDVKM.

This chain links TRBV6-2 or TRBV6-3 with TRBJ2-1; tentative D call: TRBD2 (6 bases). There are 15 residues in the CDR3. Trimming cost V 3 bases and J 0 bases, with 9 bases left between them. Germline CDR1 is MNHEY and CDR2 is SVGEGT. The CDR3 DNA follows: TGTGCCAGCAGTTATAGCGGAGGCTCCTACAATGAGCAGTTCTTC. Translating it yields CASSYSGGSYNEQFF.

The chain is built from TRBV6-6 and TRBJ2-7; TRBD2 aligns across 12 bases. CDR1 is MNHNY and CDR2 is SVGAGI in the germline V gene (reference sequence). J lost 3 bases, V lost 5 bases, and 11 bases had no gene match. CDR3 length: 17 amino acids. CDR3 nucleotides: TGTGCCAGCAGTCGAGGGGCCGGACTAGCGGGGAACTACGAGCAGTACTTC. Translation gives CASSRGAGLAGNYEQYF.

V usage is TRBV10-3 and J usage is TRBJ1-1, with 7 bases that match TRBD1. V trimming: 3 bases; J trimming: 1 base; junction bases outside the gene matches: 2. Germline V gene data show CDR1 as ENHRY and CDR2 as SYGVKD. There are 14 residues in the CDR3. The CDR3 coding sequence is TGTGCCATCAGTGATGACAGGGCGAACACTGAAGCTTTCTTT. Its translation is CAISDDRANTEAFF.

This chain uses TRBV7-3 with TRBJ1-4; 8 bases line up with TRBD1. Trimming cost V 5 bases and J 8 bases; bases outside gene matches: 7. The CDR3 loop spans 14 amino acids. Germline V gene lookup returns CDR1 SGHTA and CDR2 FQGTGA. The CDR3 DNA follows: TGTGCCAGCAGCCAGGGGGCCCCGGACGAAAAACTGTTTTTT. Protein: CASSQGAPDEKLFF.

V gene TRBV28 combines with J gene TRBJ1-1, with a tentative D call TRBD1 (6 bases). V gave up 5 bases and J gave up 0 bases, with 13 bases separating them. This CDR3 is 15 amino acids long. Germline V gene data show CDR1 as MDHEN and CDR2 as SYDVKM. Here the CDR3 DNA reads TGTGCCAGCAGTGCCCGAGGGGGAATGAACACTGAAGCTTTCTTT. This encodes CASSARGGMNTEAFF.

This chain connects TRBV24-1 to TRBJ2-7, with D uncertain. CDR3 length equals 12 residues. Trimming took off 3 bases at V and 5 bases at J, with 7 bases between the two ends. Germline-derived CDR1 and CDR2 are KGHDR and SFDVKD. CDR3 DNA: TGTGCCACCAGTGATCGCTATGACGAGCAGTACTTC. This codes for CATSDRYDEQYF.

This rearrangement joins TRBV27 to TRBJ2-7, with TRBD1 matching 8 bases. The CDR3 spans 13 residues. V was clipped by 4 bases and J by 4 bases; unmatched bases: 3. Germline lookup yields CDR1 MNHEY and CDR2 SMNVEV (reference sequence). CDR3 in amino acids: CASSWTGLYEQYF. DNA of the CDR3: TGTGCCAGCAGTTGGACAGGGCTGTACGAGCAGTACTTC.

The table lists this clone with a count of one. This sequence joins TRBV6-5 and TRBJ1-3; D unclear. V gave up 7 bases and J gave up 0 bases, with 7 bases separating them. The CDR3 is 13 residues long. In germline, CDR1 is MNHEY, CDR2 SVGAGI. CDR3: CASMGSSGNTIYF. In DNA form, the CDR3 reads TGTGCCAGCATGGGGAGCTCTGGAAACACCATATATTTT.

The V call is TRBV15, the J call TRBJ2-3, with 7 positions matching TRBD1. This CDR3 is 15 amino acids long. V trimming: 3 bases; J trimming: 4 bases; junction bases outside the gene matches: 7. The germline CDR1 and CDR2 sequences are LNHNV and YYDKDF (reference sequence). This CDR3 is CATSRGTDPADTQYF. The CDR3 DNA is TGTGCCACCAGCAGGGGGACAGATCCCGCAGATACGCAGTATTTT.

Here the CDR3 DNA reads TGTGCCAGCAGGTCCGGGACTGCTGACGAGCAGTACTTC. Protein product: CASRSGTADEQYF. The rearrangement links TRBV28 to TRBJ2-7, with D maybe TRBD2 (6 bases). This CDR3 is 13 amino acids long. Germline V CDR1 and CDR2: MDHEN, SYDVKM. Trimming shortened V by 6 bases and J by 5 bases, and 14 bases separated the two germline ends. Full variable domain (outside the CDR3, taken from reference TRBV28 and TRBJ2-7): DVKVTQSSRYLVKRTGEKVFLECVQDMDHENMFWYRQDPGLGLRLIYFSYDVKMKEKGDIPEGYSVSREKKERFSLILESASTNQTSMYLCASRSGTADEQYFGPGTRLTVT.

The rearrangement joins TRBV19 to TRBJ2-1, with D perhaps matching TRBD1 (5 bases). The V end was cut by 6 bases, the J end by 8 bases, with 14 bases between. This CDR3 has 13 amino acids. The germline V gene encodes CDR1 LNHDA and CDR2 SQIVND (reference sequence). The CDR3 region is CASRQTQGDEQFF. CDR3 bases: TGTGCCAGTAGACAAACGCAGGGCGATGAGCAGTTCTTC.

This chain joins TRBV6-5 and TRBJ1-1; D is uncertain. Germline lookup yields CDR1 MNHEY and CDR2 SVGAGI. V lost 4 bases to trimming and J lost 0 bases, with 9 bases between them. The CDR3 has 14 residues. The CDR3 DNA sequence: TGTGCCAGCAGTTTTAGTCACCTGAACACTGAAGCTTTCTTT. Its translation: CASSFSHLNTEAFF.